This is a list of T cell receptor beta chains from one sample in a study of long-term antiretroviral therapy in people with HIV. The protocol was immunoSEQ multiplex PCR, while the TCRdb copy is restricted to in-frame clones and leaves out a portion. The sample lists about 33,000 clones; around 97% were seen once. Sequencing was performed on unsorted PBMCs, taken 6.9 years after starting antiretroviral therapy. The receptors stem from a man in his thirties or forties with HIV. CDR3s include the opening cysteine and the closing phenylalanine or tryptophan. The order of the fields is CDR3 length, V gene, clone size, D gene, J gene, CDR3 DNA, CDR3 protein. The D gene is left open where the match is weak. Clone size is not always given. Where it is, it says once, few, many or a class for expanded clones.

cdr3_length: 13; v_call: TRBV7-9; clone_size: NA; d_call: NA; j_call: TRBJ1-1; cdr3_nt: TGTGCCAGCAGTCTCACAGGGAACACTGAAGCTTTCTTT; cdr3_aa: CASSLTGNTEAFF
cdr3_length: 15; v_call: TRBV5-1; clone_size: NA; d_call: NA; j_call: TRBJ1-1; cdr3_nt: TGCGCCAGCAGCCCGGTAGGCGGGTCGATCACTGAAGCTTTCTTT; cdr3_aa: CASSPVGGSITEAFF
cdr3_length: 15; v_call: TRBV15; clone_size: NA; d_call: NA; j_call: TRBJ1-1; cdr3_nt: TGTGCCACCAGCAGAGATAAGGGCGAGAACACTGAAGCTTTCTTT; cdr3_aa: CATSRDKGENTEAFF
cdr3_length: 17; v_call: TRBV4-3; clone_size: NA; d_call: TRBD1; j_call: TRBJ2-1; cdr3_nt: TGCGCCAGCAGCCAAGACACCGGGCAGGGGGTGAACAATGAGCAGTTCTTC; cdr3_aa: CASSQDTGQGVNNEQFF
cdr3_length: 14; v_call: TRBV6-1; clone_size: NA; d_call: NA; j_call: TRBJ2-5; cdr3_nt: TGTGCCAGCAGTGAAGAGAGATTCTGGGAGACCCAGTACTTC; cdr3_aa: CASSEERFWETQYF
cdr3_length: 14; v_call: TRBV29-1; clone_size: NA; d_call: TRBD1; j_call: TRBJ1-1; cdr3_nt: TGCAGCGTTGATCTTAACAGGGGGAACACTGAAGCTTTCTTT; cdr3_aa: CSVDLNRGNTEAFF
cdr3_length: 16; v_call: TRBV19; clone_size: NA; d_call: TRBD2; j_call: TRBJ2-1; cdr3_nt: TGTGCCAGTAGTACCCCCCTGGGAGGGGTCTTCAATGAGCAGTTCTTC; cdr3_aa: CASSTPLGGVFNEQFF
cdr3_length: 14; v_call: TRBV30; clone_size: NA; d_call: TRBD1; j_call: TRBJ1-4; cdr3_nt: TGTGCCGGGGACGGGACAGCAACTAATGAAAAACTGTTTTTT; cdr3_aa: CAGDGTATNEKLFF
cdr3_length: 15; v_call: TRBV5-1; clone_size: NA; d_call: NA; j_call: TRBJ1-4; cdr3_nt: TGCGCCAGCTCCAGGCACCCGGAGGAAGGGGAAAAACTGTTTTTT; cdr3_aa: CASSRHPEEGEKLFF
cdr3_length: 15; v_call: TRBV15; clone_size: NA; d_call: TRBD1; j_call: TRBJ1-4; cdr3_nt: TGTGCCACCAGCAGGACAGGGGCCGGGGCGGAAAAACTGTTTTTT; cdr3_aa: CATSRTGAGAEKLFF
cdr3_length: 13; v_call: TRBV30; clone_size: NA; d_call: NA; j_call: TRBJ2-7; cdr3_nt: TGTGCCTGGAGTGTCGGAGGGGGGTACGAGCAGTACTTC; cdr3_aa: CAWSVGGGYEQYF
cdr3_length: 14; v_call: TRBV4-1; clone_size: NA; d_call: NA; j_call: TRBJ1-1; cdr3_nt: TGCGCCAGCAGCCAAGAGCCGGGGTTCCCTGAAGCTTTCTTT; cdr3_aa: CASSQEPGFPEAFF
cdr3_length: 18; v_call: TRBV6-1; clone_size: NA; d_call: TRBD2; j_call: TRBJ2-5; cdr3_nt: TGTGCCAGCAGTGAATATCAGGGGACTAGCGGGGTCAAGGAGACCCAGTACTTC; cdr3_aa: CASSEYQGTSGVKETQYF
cdr3_length: 15; v_call: TRBV2; clone_size: NA; d_call: TRBD1; j_call: TRBJ1-5; cdr3_nt: TGTGCCAGCAGGGACGGGACAGGGGGATATCAGCCCCAGCATTTT; cdr3_aa: CASRDGTGGYQPQHF
cdr3_length: 13; v_call: TRBV5-1; clone_size: NA; d_call: NA; j_call: TRBJ1-4; cdr3_nt: TGCGCCAGCAGAGAAGGGGGGTGGGAAAAACTGTTTTTT; cdr3_aa: CASREGGWEKLFF
cdr3_length: 14; v_call: TRBV10-3; clone_size: NA; d_call: NA; j_call: TRBJ2-6; cdr3_nt: TGTGCCACAGGCTCCAGCTCTGGGGCCAACGTCCTGACTTTC; cdr3_aa: CATGSSSGANVLTF
cdr3_length: 19; v_call: TRBV7-3; clone_size: NA; d_call: NA; j_call: TRBJ1-1; cdr3_nt: TGTGCCAGCAGCCCGAGTGCAACAGGCCTACCGGTTCCGAACACTGAAGCTTTCTTT; cdr3_aa: CASSPSATGLPVPNTEAFF
cdr3_length: 12; v_call: TRBV6-5; clone_size: NA; d_call: NA; j_call: TRBJ2-7; cdr3_nt: TGTGCCAGCAATCGCAGGGGCTACGAGCAGTACTTC; cdr3_aa: CASNRRGYEQYF
cdr3_length: 17; v_call: TRBV5-1; clone_size: NA; d_call: TRBD2; j_call: TRBJ2-1; cdr3_nt: TGCGCCAGCAGCCCGGGACTACGCCCCACATCATACAATGAGCAGTTCTTC; cdr3_aa: CASSPGLRPTSYNEQFF
cdr3_length: 16; v_call: TRBV7-9; clone_size: NA; d_call: NA; j_call: TRBJ2-6; cdr3_nt: TGTGCCAGCAGCGGCTACCCTGGCTCTGGGGCCAACGTCCTGACTTTC; cdr3_aa: CASSGYPGSGANVLTF
cdr3_length: 16; v_call: TRBV6-5; clone_size: NA; d_call: TRBD1; j_call: TRBJ2-7; cdr3_nt: TGTGCCAGCAGTTTCATACAGGGGGCCCGACCCTACGAGCAGTACTTC; cdr3_aa: CASSFIQGARPYEQYF
cdr3_length: 14; v_call: TRBV6-5; clone_size: NA; d_call: TRBD2; j_call: TRBJ2-3; cdr3_nt: TGTGCCAGCCGACCTCGGGGGGGGGTAGATACGCAGTATTTT; cdr3_aa: CASRPRGGVDTQYF
cdr3_length: 13; v_call: TRBV18; clone_size: NA; d_call: NA; j_call: TRBJ1-2; cdr3_nt: TGTGCCAGCTCGTCCGACAGTAACTATGGCTACACCTTC; cdr3_aa: CASSSDSNYGYTF
cdr3_length: 15; v_call: TRBV6-1; clone_size: few; d_call: NA; j_call: TRBJ2-7; cdr3_nt: TGTGCCAGCAGCCCGAGGGGGAACAGTATTTACGAGCAGTACTTC; cdr3_aa: CASSPRGNSIYEQYF
cdr3_length: 13; v_call: TRBV19; clone_size: NA; d_call: NA; j_call: TRBJ1-1; cdr3_nt: TGTGCCAGTAGTATGGTGGCGCGGGCTGAAGCTTTCTTT; cdr3_aa: CASSMVARAEAFF
cdr3_length: 15; v_call: TRBV6-5; clone_size: NA; d_call: TRBD2; j_call: TRBJ2-2; cdr3_nt: TGTGCCAGCAGTCCACTTAGCGGGAGTCCCGGGGAGCTGTTTTTT; cdr3_aa: CASSPLSGSPGELFF
cdr3_length: 15; v_call: TRBV7-9; clone_size: NA; d_call: TRBD1; j_call: TRBJ2-7; cdr3_nt: TGTGCCAGCAGCCGGGGACAGGGGAAAACCTACGAGCAGTACTTC; cdr3_aa: CASSRGQGKTYEQYF
cdr3_length: 17; v_call: TRBV4-2; clone_size: NA; d_call: NA; j_call: TRBJ2-2; cdr3_nt: TGTGCCAGCAGCCAAGGGTCCGAGACACCGAACACCGGGGAGCTGTTTTTT; cdr3_aa: CASSQGSETPNTGELFF
cdr3_length: 15; v_call: TRBV7-8; clone_size: NA; d_call: NA; j_call: TRBJ1-5; cdr3_nt: TGTGCCAGCAGCTTAAACGCACTTAGCAATCAGCCCCAGCATTTT; cdr3_aa: CASSLNALSNQPQHF
cdr3_length: 15; v_call: TRBV19; clone_size: NA; d_call: TRBD1; j_call: TRBJ1-1; cdr3_nt: TGTGCCAGTAGCGGACAGGGGTGGATGAACACTGAAGCTTTCTTT; cdr3_aa: CASSGQGWMNTEAFF
cdr3_length: 14; v_call: TRBV7-6; clone_size: NA; d_call: NA; j_call: TRBJ1-2; cdr3_nt: TGTGCCAGCAGCCCCGACCCCCGGGTCTATGGCTACACCTTC; cdr3_aa: CASSPDPRVYGYTF
cdr3_length: 14; v_call: TRBV25-1; clone_size: NA; d_call: TRBD2; j_call: TRBJ2-5; cdr3_nt: TGTGCCAGCATCCCGGGAGGGGACTGGGAGACCCAGTACTTC; cdr3_aa: CASIPGGDWETQYF
cdr3_length: 14; v_call: TRBV9; clone_size: NA; d_call: NA; j_call: TRBJ2-3; cdr3_nt: TGTGCCAGCAGCGTGTCGGGGGGCACAGATACGCAGTATTTT; cdr3_aa: CASSVSGGTDTQYF
cdr3_length: 14; v_call: TRBV9; clone_size: NA; d_call: NA; j_call: TRBJ2-7; cdr3_nt: TGTGCCAGCACCGTAGGCGACGGATCCTACGAGCAGTACTTC; cdr3_aa: CASTVGDGSYEQYF
cdr3_length: 13; v_call: TRBV19; clone_size: NA; d_call: NA; j_call: TRBJ1-5; cdr3_nt: TGTGCCAGTACCCTACCCCCTCGGGAGCCCCAGCATTTT; cdr3_aa: CASTLPPREPQHF
cdr3_length: 13; v_call: TRBV28; clone_size: NA; d_call: NA; j_call: TRBJ2-5; cdr3_nt: TGTGCCAGCAGTCCCGGTGACAAGGAGACCCAGTACTTC; cdr3_aa: CASSPGDKETQYF
cdr3_length: 14; v_call: TRBV6-6; clone_size: NA; d_call: TRBD2; j_call: TRBJ2-7; cdr3_nt: TGTGCCAGCAGTCTACTAGCGGATCCCTACGAGCAGTACTTC; cdr3_aa: CASSLLADPYEQYF
cdr3_length: 14; v_call: TRBV19; clone_size: NA; d_call: NA; j_call: TRBJ1-5; cdr3_nt: TGTGCCAGTAGTAGCCACGGGGAAAATCAGCCCCAGCATTTT; cdr3_aa: CASSSHGENQPQHF
cdr3_length: 12; v_call: TRBV6-4; clone_size: few; d_call: NA; j_call: TRBJ1-1; cdr3_nt: TGTGCCAGCAGTACAATACGAAGAGAAGCTTTCTTT; cdr3_aa: CASSTIRREAFF
cdr3_length: 17; v_call: TRBV11-2; clone_size: NA; d_call: NA; j_call: TRBJ2-2; cdr3_nt: TGTGCCAGCAGCCCCCCTCGCTGGGGGGCCGACACCGGGGAGCTGTTTTTT; cdr3_aa: CASSPPRWGADTGELFF
cdr3_length: 18; v_call: TRBV9; clone_size: NA; d_call: TRBD2; j_call: TRBJ2-3; cdr3_nt: TGTGCCAGCGGCCTACTAGCGGGAGGAGGTCGGGGCACAGATACGCAGTATTTT; cdr3_aa: CASGLLAGGGRGTDTQYF
cdr3_length: 15; v_call: TRBV5-5; clone_size: NA; d_call: NA; j_call: TRBJ2-7; cdr3_nt: TGTGCCAGCAGCTTGTCCCCATCGGCAAACTACGAGCAGTACTTC; cdr3_aa: CASSLSPSANYEQYF
cdr3_length: 12; v_call: TRBV30; clone_size: NA; d_call: NA; j_call: TRBJ1-1; cdr3_nt: TGTGCCTGGAGTGTTGGACACCTTGAAGCTTTCTTT; cdr3_aa: CAWSVGHLEAFF
cdr3_length: 15; v_call: TRBV2; clone_size: once; d_call: NA; j_call: TRBJ2-6; cdr3_nt: TGTGCCAGTACCTACAGAAGCTCTGGGGCCAACGTCCTGACTTTC; cdr3_aa: CASTYRSSGANVLTF
cdr3_length: 12; v_call: TRBV10-3; clone_size: NA; d_call: NA; j_call: TRBJ1-2; cdr3_nt: TGTGCCATCAGTGAGTCTGGGTCTGGCTACACCTTC; cdr3_aa: CAISESGSGYTF
cdr3_length: 15; v_call: TRBV11-2; clone_size: once; d_call: NA; j_call: TRBJ2-7; cdr3_nt: TGTGCCAGCAGCGGCCGGTTGGGAAGCTCCTACGAGCAGTACTTC; cdr3_aa: CASSGRLGSSYEQYF
cdr3_length: 15; v_call: TRBV9; clone_size: NA; d_call: NA; j_call: TRBJ2-2; cdr3_nt: TGTGCCAGCAGCGTCGGGACTCTAAGCACCGGGGAGCTGTTTTTT; cdr3_aa: CASSVGTLSTGELFF
cdr3_length: 14; v_call: TRBV9; clone_size: NA; d_call: TRBD1; j_call: TRBJ1-3; cdr3_nt: TGTGCCAGCAGCGCACCGGGACAGGGAAACACCATATATTTT; cdr3_aa: CASSAPGQGNTIYF
cdr3_length: 16; v_call: TRBV14; clone_size: NA; d_call: NA; j_call: TRBJ2-1; cdr3_nt: TGTGCCAGCAGCCTCACGTCGGCGGGGCCTTACAATGAGCAGTTCTTC; cdr3_aa: CASSLTSAGPYNEQFF
cdr3_length: 15; v_call: TRBV4-3; clone_size: NA; d_call: NA; j_call: TRBJ1-2; cdr3_nt: TGCGCCAGCAGCCAAGATACCCGCAGCGGTGATGGCTACACCTTC; cdr3_aa: CASSQDTRSGDGYTF
cdr3_length: 12; v_call: TRBV5-1; clone_size: once; d_call: NA; j_call: TRBJ1-3; cdr3_nt: TGCGCCGGTGGTTTTTCTGGAAACACCATATATTTT; cdr3_aa: CAGGFSGNTIYF
cdr3_length: 14; v_call: TRBV4-2; clone_size: NA; d_call: TRBD2; j_call: TRBJ2-1; cdr3_nt: TGTGCCAGCAGCCAAACTAGCGGGAGCAATGAGCAGTTCTTC; cdr3_aa: CASSQTSGSNEQFF
cdr3_length: 12; v_call: TRBV10-3; clone_size: NA; d_call: TRBD1; j_call: TRBJ2-3; cdr3_nt: TGTGCCATAGGACAGGGGGTAGATACGCAGTATTTT; cdr3_aa: CAIGQGVDTQYF